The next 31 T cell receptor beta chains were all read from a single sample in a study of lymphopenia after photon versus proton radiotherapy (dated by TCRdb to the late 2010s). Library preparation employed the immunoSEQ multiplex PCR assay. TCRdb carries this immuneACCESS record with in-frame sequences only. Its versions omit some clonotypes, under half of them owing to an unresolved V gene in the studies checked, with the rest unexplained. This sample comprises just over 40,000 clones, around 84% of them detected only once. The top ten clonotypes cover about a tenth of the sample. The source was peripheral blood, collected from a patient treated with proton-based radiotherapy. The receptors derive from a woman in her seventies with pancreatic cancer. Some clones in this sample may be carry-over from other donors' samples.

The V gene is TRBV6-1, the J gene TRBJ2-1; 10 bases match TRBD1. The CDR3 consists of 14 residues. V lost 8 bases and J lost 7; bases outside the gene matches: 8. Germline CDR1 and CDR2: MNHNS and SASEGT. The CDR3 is CASDRDRGTNEQFF. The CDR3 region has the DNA TGTGCCAGCGACCGGGACAGGGGAACAAATGAGCAGTTCTTC.

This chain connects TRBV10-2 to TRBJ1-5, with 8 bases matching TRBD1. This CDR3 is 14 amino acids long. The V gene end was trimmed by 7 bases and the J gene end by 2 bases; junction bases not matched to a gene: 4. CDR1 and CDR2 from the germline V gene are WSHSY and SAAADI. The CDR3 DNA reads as TGCGCCAGCAACAACAGGGGGGGCAATCAGCCCCAGCATTTT. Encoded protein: CASNNRGGNQPQHF.

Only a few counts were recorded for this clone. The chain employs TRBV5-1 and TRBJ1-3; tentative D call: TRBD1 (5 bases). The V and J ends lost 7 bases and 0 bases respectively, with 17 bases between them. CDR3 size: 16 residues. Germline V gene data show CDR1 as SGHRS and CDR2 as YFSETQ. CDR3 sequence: CASRLGADVSGNTIYF. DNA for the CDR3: TGCGCCAGCCGGCTCGGGGCCGACGTCTCTGGAAACACCATATATTTT. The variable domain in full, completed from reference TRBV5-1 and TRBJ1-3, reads KAGVTQTPRYLIKTRGQQVTLSCSPISGHRSVSWYQQTPGQGLQFLFEYFSETQRNKGNFPGRFSGRQFSNSRSEMNVSTLELGDSALYLCASRLGADVSGNTIYFGEGSWLTVV.

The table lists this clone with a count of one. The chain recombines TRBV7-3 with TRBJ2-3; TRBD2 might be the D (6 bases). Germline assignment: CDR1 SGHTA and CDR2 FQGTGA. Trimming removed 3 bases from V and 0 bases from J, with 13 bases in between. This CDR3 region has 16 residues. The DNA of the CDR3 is TGTGCCAGCAGCTTGTACGAGGGACTCAGCACAGATACGCAGTATTTT. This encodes CASSLYEGLSTDTQYF.

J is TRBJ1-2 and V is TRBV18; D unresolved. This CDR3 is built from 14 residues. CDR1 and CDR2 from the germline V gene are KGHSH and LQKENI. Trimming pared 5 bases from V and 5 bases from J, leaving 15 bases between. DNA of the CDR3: TGTGCCAGCTCATCAACTCTGGCCTCGTATGGCTACACCTTC. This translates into CASSSTLASYGYTF.

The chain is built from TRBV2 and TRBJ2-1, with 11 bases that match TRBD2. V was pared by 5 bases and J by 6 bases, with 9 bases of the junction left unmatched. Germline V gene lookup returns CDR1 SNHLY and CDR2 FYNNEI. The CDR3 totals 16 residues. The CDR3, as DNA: TGTGCCAGCAGTAATATAGCGGGAGGGCCCGTCAATGAGCAGTTCTTC. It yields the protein CASSNIAGGPVNEQFF.

Written as DNA, the CDR3 is TGCGCCAGCAGCTTGGAGCCGGGTACGGATTACAATGAGCAGTTCTTC. It translates to CASSLEPGTDYNEQFF. V usage is TRBV5-1 and J usage is TRBJ2-1; D gene unclear. The CDR3 length is 16 residues. The germline V gene encodes CDR1 SGHRS and CDR2 YFSETQ. V was cut by 0 bases and J by 4 bases, with 14 bases left in between.

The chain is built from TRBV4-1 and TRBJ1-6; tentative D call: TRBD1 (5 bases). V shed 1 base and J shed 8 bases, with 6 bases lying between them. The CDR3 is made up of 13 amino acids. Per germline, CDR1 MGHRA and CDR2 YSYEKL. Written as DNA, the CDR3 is TGCGCCAGCAGCCAAGTGGGGGATTCACCCCTCCACTTT. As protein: CASSQVGDSPLHF.

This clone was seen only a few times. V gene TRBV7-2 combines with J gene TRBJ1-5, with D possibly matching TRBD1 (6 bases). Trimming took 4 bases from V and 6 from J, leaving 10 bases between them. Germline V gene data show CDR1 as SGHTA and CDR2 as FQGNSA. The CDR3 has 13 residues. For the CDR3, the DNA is TGTGCCAGCAGCTCCGGACAGCTTCAGCCCCAGCATTTT. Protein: CASSSGQLQPQHF.

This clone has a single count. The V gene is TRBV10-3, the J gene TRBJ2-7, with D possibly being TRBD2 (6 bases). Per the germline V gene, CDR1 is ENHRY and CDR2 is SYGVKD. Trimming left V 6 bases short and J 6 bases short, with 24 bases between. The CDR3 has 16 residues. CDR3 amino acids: CAIRETASVPESEQYF. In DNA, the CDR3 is TGTGCCATCAGGGAGACAGCTAGCGTTCCGGAGAGCGAGCAGTACTTC.

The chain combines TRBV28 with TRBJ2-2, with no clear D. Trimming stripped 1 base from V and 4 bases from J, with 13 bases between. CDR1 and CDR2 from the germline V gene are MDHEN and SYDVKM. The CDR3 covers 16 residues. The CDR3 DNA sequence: TGTGCCAGCAGTTTATTACCCGGGTCGAGCACCGGGGAGCTGTTTTTT. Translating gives CASSLLPGSSTGELFF. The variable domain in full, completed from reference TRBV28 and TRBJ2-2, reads DVKVTQSSRYLVKRTGEKVFLECVQDMDHENMFWYRQDPGLGLRLIYFSYDVKMKEKGDIPEGYSVSREKKERFSLILESASTNQTSMYLCASSLLPGSSTGELFFGEGSRLTVL.

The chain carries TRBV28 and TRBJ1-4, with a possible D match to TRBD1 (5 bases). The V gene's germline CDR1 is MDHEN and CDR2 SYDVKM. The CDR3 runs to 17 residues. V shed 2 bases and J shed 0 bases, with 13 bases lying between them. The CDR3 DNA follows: TGTGCCAGCAGTTTAGATACAGTGGGGGCAACTAATGAAAAACTGTTTTTT. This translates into CASSLDTVGATNEKLFF. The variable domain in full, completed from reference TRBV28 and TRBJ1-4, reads DVKVTQSSRYLVKRTGEKVFLECVQDMDHENMFWYRQDPGLGLRLIYFSYDVKMKEKGDIPEGYSVSREKKERFSLILESASTNQTSMYLCASSLDTVGATNEKLFFGSGTQLSVL.

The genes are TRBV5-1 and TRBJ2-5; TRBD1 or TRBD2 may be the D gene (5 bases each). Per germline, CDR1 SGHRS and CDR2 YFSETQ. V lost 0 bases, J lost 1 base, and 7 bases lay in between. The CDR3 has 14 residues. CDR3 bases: TGCGCCAGCAGCTTGGGAGGGGTCCAAGAGACCCAGTACTTC. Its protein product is CASSLGGVQETQYF.

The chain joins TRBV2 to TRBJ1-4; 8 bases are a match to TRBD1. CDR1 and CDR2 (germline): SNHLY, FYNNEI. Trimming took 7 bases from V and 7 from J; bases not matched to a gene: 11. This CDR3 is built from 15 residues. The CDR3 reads CASNPFAGGGEKLFF. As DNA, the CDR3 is TGTGCCAGCAACCCATTTGCAGGGGGCGGTGAAAAACTGTTTTTT.

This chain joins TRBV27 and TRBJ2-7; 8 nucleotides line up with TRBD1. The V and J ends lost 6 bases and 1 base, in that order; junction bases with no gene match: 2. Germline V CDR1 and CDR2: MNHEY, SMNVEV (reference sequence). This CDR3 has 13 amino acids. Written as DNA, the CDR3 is TGTGCCAGCAGAGGACAGGGATCCTACGAGCAGTACTTC. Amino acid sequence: CASRGQGSYEQYF.

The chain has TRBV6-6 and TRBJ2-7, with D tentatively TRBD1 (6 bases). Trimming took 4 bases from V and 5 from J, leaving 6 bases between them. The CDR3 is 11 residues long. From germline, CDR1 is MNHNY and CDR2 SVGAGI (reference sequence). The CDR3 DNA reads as TGTGCCAGCAGTTGGACAGACGAGCAGTACTTC. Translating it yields CASSWTDEQYF.

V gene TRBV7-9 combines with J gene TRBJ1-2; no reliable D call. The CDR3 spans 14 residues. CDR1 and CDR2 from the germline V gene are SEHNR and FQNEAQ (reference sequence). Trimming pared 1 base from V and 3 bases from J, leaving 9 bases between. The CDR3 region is CASSLETNDYGYTF. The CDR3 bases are TGTGCCAGCAGCTTAGAGACTAACGACTATGGCTACACCTTC.

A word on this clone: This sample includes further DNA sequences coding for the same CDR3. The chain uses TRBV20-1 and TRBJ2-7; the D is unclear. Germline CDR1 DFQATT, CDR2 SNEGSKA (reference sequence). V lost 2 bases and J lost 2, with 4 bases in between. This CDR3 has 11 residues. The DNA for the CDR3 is TGCAGTGCTAGAACTACCTACGAGCAGTACTTC. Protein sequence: CSARTTYEQYF.

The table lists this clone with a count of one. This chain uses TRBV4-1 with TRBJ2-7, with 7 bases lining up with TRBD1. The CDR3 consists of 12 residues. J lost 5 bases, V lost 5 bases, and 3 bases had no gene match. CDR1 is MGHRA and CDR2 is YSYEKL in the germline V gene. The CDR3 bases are TGCGCCAGCAGCTATACAGGGGACGAGCAGTACTTC. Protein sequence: CASSYTGDEQYF.

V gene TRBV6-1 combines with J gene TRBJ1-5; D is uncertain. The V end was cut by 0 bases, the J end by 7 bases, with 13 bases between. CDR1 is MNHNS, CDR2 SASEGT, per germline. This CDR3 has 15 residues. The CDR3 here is CASSEALWSEQPQHF. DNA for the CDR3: TGTGCCAGCAGTGAAGCGCTTTGGTCGGAGCAGCCCCAGCATTTT.

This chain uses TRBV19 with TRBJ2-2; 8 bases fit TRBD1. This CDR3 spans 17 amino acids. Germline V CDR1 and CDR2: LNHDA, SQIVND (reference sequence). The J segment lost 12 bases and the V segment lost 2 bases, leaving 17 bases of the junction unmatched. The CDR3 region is CASSIMLTGVAPGQLFF. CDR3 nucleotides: TGTGCCAGTAGTATAATGTTGACAGGGGTTGCACCGGGACAGCTGTTTTTT.

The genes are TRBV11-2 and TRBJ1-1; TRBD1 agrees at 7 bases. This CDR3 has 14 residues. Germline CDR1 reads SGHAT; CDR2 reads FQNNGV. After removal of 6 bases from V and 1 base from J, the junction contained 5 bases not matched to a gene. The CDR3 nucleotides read TGTGCCAGCAGGCTACAGGGGCCGAACACTGAAGCTTTCTTT. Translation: CASRLQGPNTEAFF.

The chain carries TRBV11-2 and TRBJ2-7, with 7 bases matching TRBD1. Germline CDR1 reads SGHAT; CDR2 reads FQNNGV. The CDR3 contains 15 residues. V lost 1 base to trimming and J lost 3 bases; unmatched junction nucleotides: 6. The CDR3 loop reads CASSLGIGGDYEQYF. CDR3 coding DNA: TGTGCCAGCAGCTTAGGTATAGGGGGCGACTACGAGCAGTACTTC.

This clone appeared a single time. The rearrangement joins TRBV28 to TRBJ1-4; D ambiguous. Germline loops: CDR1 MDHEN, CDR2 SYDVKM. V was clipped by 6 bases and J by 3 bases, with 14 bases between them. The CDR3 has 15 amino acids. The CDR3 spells CASRPLGASNEKLFF. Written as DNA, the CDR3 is TGTGCCAGCAGACCCCTGGGCGCGTCTAATGAAAAACTGTTTTTT.

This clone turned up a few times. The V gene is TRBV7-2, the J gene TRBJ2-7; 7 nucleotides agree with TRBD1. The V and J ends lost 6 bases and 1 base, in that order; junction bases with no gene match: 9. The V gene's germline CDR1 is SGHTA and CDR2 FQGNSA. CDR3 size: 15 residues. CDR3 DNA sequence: TGTGCCAGCAGTTTGGGACAGCGAGGTTCCTACGAGCAGTACTTC. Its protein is CASSLGQRGSYEQYF. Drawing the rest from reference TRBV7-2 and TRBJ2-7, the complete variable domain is GAGVSQSPSNKVTEKGKDVELRCDPISGHTALYWYRQSLGQGLEFLIYFQGNSAPDKSGLPSDRFSAERTGGSVSTLTIQRTQQEDSAVYLCASSLGQRGSYEQYFGPGTRLTVT.

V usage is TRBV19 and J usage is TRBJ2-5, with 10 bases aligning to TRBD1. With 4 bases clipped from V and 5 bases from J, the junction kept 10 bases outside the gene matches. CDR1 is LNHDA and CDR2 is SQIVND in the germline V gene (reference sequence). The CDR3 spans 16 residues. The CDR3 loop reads CASSRGRDRGPETQYF. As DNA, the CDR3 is TGTGCCAGTAGTAGGGGTAGGGACAGGGGACCGGAGACCCAGTACTTC.

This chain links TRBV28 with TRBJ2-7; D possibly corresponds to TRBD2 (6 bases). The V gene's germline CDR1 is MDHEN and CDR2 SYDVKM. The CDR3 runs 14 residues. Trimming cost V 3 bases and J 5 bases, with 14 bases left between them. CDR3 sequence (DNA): TGTGCCAGCAGTTTTGGGGGGAATTTCAACGAGCAGTACTTC. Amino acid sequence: CASSFGGNFNEQYF.

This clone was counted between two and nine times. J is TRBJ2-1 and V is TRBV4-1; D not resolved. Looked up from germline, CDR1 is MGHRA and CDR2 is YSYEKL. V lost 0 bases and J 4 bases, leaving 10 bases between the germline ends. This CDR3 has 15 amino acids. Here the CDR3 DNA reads TGCGCCAGCAGCCAAGATAAGGACCTATACAATGAGCAGTTCTTC. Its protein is CASSQDKDLYNEQFF.

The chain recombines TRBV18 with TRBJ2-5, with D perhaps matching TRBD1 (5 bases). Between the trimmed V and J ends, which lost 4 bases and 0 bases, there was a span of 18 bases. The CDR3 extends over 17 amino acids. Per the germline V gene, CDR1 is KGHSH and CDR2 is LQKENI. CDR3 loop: CASSRSRGGSYQETQYF. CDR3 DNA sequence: TGTGCCAGCTCACGGAGTAGGGGCGGTTCATACCAAGAGACCCAGTACTTC.

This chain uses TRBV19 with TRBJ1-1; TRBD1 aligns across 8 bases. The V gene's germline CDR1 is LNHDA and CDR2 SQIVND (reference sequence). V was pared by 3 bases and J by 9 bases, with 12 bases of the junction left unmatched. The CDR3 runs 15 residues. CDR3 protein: CASSMSPTGVIKAFF. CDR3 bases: TGTGCCAGTAGTATGAGTCCGACAGGGGTGATCAAAGCTTTCTTT.

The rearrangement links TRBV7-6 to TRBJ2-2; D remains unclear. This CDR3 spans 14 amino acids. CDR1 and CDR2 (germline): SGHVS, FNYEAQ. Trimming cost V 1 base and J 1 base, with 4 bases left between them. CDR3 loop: CASSLEVNTGELFF. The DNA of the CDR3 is TGTGCCAGCAGCTTAGAGGTGAACACCGGGGAGCTGTTTTTT.